The subject of this entry is one T cell receptor beta chain. Its target is not known. In every patient, relapse followed autologous stem cell transplantation, while exposure to brentuximab vedotin differed. This specimen comes from a study of PD-1 blockade in classical Hodgkin lymphoma. Study-wide points: The baseline diversity of complete responders showed similarity to that of newly diagnosed patients.

Produced via immunoSEQ multiplex PCR; TCRdb's table is partial and in-frame only. The data hold some 6,800 clones, with over 60% observed a single time. Source: peripheral blood mononuclear cells (PBMCs), taken before the second cycle of nivolumab. The TCR was taken from a human donor with classical Hodgkin lymphoma.

The CDR3 DNA reads TGTGCTACTCATAGCGAGCGGGATCGGGAGACCCAGTACTTC. Amino acid sequence: CATHSERDRETQYF. The chain is built from TRBV7-9 and TRBJ2-5; 7 bases are shared with TRBD2. Germline V gene data show CDR1 as SEHNR and CDR2 as FQNEAQ (reference sequence). The CDR3 totals 14 residues.